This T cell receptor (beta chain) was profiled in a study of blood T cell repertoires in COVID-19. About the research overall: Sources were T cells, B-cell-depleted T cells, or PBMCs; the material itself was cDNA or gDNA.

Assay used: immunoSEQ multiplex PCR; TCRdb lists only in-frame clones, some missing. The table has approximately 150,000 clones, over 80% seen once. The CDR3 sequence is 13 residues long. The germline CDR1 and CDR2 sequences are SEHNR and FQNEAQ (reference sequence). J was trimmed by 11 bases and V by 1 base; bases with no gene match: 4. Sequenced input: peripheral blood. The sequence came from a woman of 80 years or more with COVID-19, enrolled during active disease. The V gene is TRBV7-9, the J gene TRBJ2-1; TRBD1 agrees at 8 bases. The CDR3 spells CASSLGGQGKQFF. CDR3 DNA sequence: TGTGCCAGCAGCTTAGGCGGACAGGGTAAGCAGTTCTTC. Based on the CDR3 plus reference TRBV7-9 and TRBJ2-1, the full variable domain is DTGVSQNPRHKITKRGQNVTFRCDPISEHNRLYWYRQTLGQGPEFLTYFQNEAQLEKSRLLSDRFSAERPKGSFSTLEIQRTEQGDSAMYLCASSLGGQGKQFFGPGTRLTVL.